The 20 T cell receptor beta chains below all came from one sample that was sequenced in a study of blood T cell repertoires in COVID-19. This table comes from immunoSEQ multiplex PCR, and its TCRdb copy is limited to in-frame clones, with some not included. The sample includes about 44,000 clones, approximately 88% of them seen just once. Material: peripheral blood. The receptors derive from a woman in her thirties or forties with acute or convalescent COVID-19.

The count of this clone is one. V gene TRBV3-1 (or the pseudogene TRBV3-2) combines with J gene TRBJ2-5; TRBD2 matches 11 bases. Germline V gene data show CDR1 as LGHDT and CDR2 as YNNKEL (reference sequence). This CDR3 has 17 residues. The ends lost 4 bases at V and 0 bases at J; junction bases unmatched: 7. CDR3 protein: CASSRLSGLADQETQYF. The CDR3 DNA reads TGTGCCAGCAGCCGACTCTCGGGACTAGCGGACCAAGAGACCCAGTACTTC.

J is TRBJ1-1 and V is TRBV18; TRBD1 matches at 7 bases. The trim removed 4 bases at V and 1 base at J, leaving 0 bases unmatched. The length of the CDR3 is 13 residues. CDR1 and CDR2 from the germline V gene are KGHSH and LQKENI. The CDR3 spells CASSRTGNTEAFF. CDR3 bases: TGTGCCAGCTCACGGACAGGGAACACTGAAGCTTTCTTT.

V is TRBV10-2 and J is TRBJ2-6, with 11 bases fitting TRBD1. J gave up 0 bases and V 6 bases, and 4 bases lay outside the gene matches. The CDR3 spans 17 residues. Germline lookup yields CDR1 WSHSY and CDR2 SAAADI. The CDR3 nucleotides are TGCGCCAGCAGCCGGGGGACAGGGGGCTCTGGGGCCAACGTCCTGACTTTC. Encoded protein: CASSRGTGGSGANVLTF.

The chain couples TRBV5-1 to TRBJ2-2, with D maybe TRBD1 (6 bases). Germline V gives CDR1 SGHRS, CDR2 YFSETQ. Trimming removed 5 bases at V and 5 bases at J, with 19 bases between. The CDR3 runs 16 residues. The CDR3 DNA sequence: TGCGCCAGCAGTACTACCGGGACAAAAGTTACCGGGGAGCTGTTTTTT. Amino acid sequence: CASSTTGTKVTGELFF.

V gene TRBV5-4 combines with J gene TRBJ2-1; 10 nucleotides match TRBD1. J gave up 6 bases and V 0 bases, and 6 bases lay outside the gene matches. CDR1 and CDR2 (germline): SGHNT, YYREEE (reference sequence). This CDR3 contains 16 residues. CDR3 in amino acids: CASSLVIGTGANEQFF. The DNA of the CDR3 is TGTGCCAGCAGCTTGGTCATCGGGACAGGGGCCAATGAGCAGTTCTTC.

This clone turned up a few times. The chain is built from TRBV19 and TRBJ1-5; the D gene is possibly TRBD1 (5 bases). The CDR3 loop spans 13 amino acids. Germline V gives CDR1 LNHDA, CDR2 SQIVND (reference sequence). Trimming left V 7 bases short and J 4 bases short, with 11 bases between. CDR3 protein: CASTGVSNQPQHF. Written as DNA, the CDR3 is TGTGCCAGTACGGGGGTTAGTAATCAGCCCCAGCATTTT.

V and J are TRBV19 and TRBJ1-5; D is perhaps TRBD1 (5 bases). This CDR3 spans 15 amino acids. Germline-derived CDR1 and CDR2 are LNHDA and SQIVND (reference sequence). V was clipped by 2 bases and J by 5 bases, with 13 bases between them. The CDR3 reads CASSIFSGDDQPQHF. CDR3 sequence (DNA): TGTGCCAGTAGTATATTTTCGGGGGATGATCAGCCCCAGCATTTT.

This chain links TRBV11-3 with TRBJ2-7, with 7 bases identical to TRBD1. Germline lookup yields CDR1 SGHNT and CDR2 YENEEA. The trim removed 3 bases at V and 5 bases at J, leaving 1 base unmatched. This CDR3 is built from 12 residues. DNA for the CDR3: TGTGCCAGCAGCTTTACAGGGGACGAGCAGTACTTC. Amino acid sequence: CASSFTGDEQYF.

This chain links TRBV28 with TRBJ1-4; 8 positions match TRBD1. Germline V CDR1 and CDR2: MDHEN, SYDVKM. The J segment lost 8 bases and the V segment lost 8 bases, leaving 4 bases of the junction unmatched. The CDR3 extends over 12 amino acids. CDR3 loop: CASRQGNEKLFF. Written as DNA, the CDR3 is TGTGCCAGCCGACAGGGGAACGAAAAACTGTTTTTT.

The genes are TRBV7-2 and TRBJ2-1; TRBD2 matches at 15 bases. Germline V gene sequence: CDR1 SGHTA, CDR2 FQGNSA. This CDR3 has 17 residues. With 4 bases clipped from V and 10 bases from J, the junction kept 11 bases outside the gene matches. CDR3 nucleotides: TGTGCCAGCAGCTATCCATCCGGGACTAGCGGGAGGATAGAGCAGTTCTTC. The encoded protein is CASSYPSGTSGRIEQFF.

This clone is a singleton in its sample. V and J are TRBV5-6 and TRBJ1-2; no reliable D call. Germline loops: CDR1 SGHDT, CDR2 YYEEEE. The CDR3 is 13 amino acids. Trimming took 4 bases from V and 6 from J, leaving 13 bases between them. DNA of the CDR3: TGTGCCAGCAGCCAGTTGGGCGGGAATGGCTACACCTTC. It specifies CASSQLGGNGYTF.

The chain uses TRBV14 and TRBJ2-7, with a tentative D call TRBD2 (7 bases). Between the trimmed V and J ends, which lost 3 bases and 4 bases, there was a span of 10 bases. Germline CDR1 is SGHDN and CDR2 is FVKESK. This CDR3 is built from 13 residues. This CDR3 reads CASSHGGRYEQYF. Written as DNA, the CDR3 is TGTGCCAGCAGCCACGGGGGGCGGTACGAGCAGTACTTC.

The chain uses TRBV19 and TRBJ1-5; D call uncertain. The CDR3 length is 15 residues. Germline CDR1 LNHDA, CDR2 SQIVND (reference sequence). V was pared by 5 bases and J by 4 bases, with 15 bases between. Here the CDR3 DNA reads TGTGCCAGTAGTTGGAGAGGAGTGGATAATCAGCCCCAGCATTTT. Its translation is CASSWRGVDNQPQHF.

This chain connects TRBV7-6 to TRBJ1-4; 8 bases are a match to TRBD1. Per germline, CDR1 SGHVS and CDR2 FNYEAQ. V was pared by 0 bases and J by 0 bases, with 0 bases of the junction left unmatched. This CDR3 comprises 16 residues. As DNA, the CDR3 is TGTGCCAGCAGCTTAGCGGGACAGGCAACTAATGAAAAACTGTTTTTT. As protein: CASSLAGQATNEKLFF.

The CDR3 protein is CASSKRDSPRTGELFF. The CDR3 DNA follows: TGTGCCAGCAGTAAAAGGGACAGTCCGAGGACCGGGGAGCTGTTTTTT. This chain connects TRBV25-1 to TRBJ2-2; 7 bases match TRBD1. CDR1 is MGHDK and CDR2 is SYGVNS in the germline V gene. The V segment lost 5 bases and the J segment 5 bases; nucleotides outside the gene matches: 11. The CDR3 has 16 amino acids.

This clone occurred a few times. The genes are TRBV9 and TRBJ2-1; D uncertain. The V end lost 3 bases, the J end lost 0 bases, and 16 bases lay between the germline ends. The CDR3 extends over 17 amino acids. Germline V lookup: CDR1 SGDLS, CDR2 YYNGEE. CDR3: CASSAPISGHSYNEQFF. In DNA form, the CDR3 reads TGTGCCAGCAGCGCCCCTATTTCCGGTCACTCCTACAATGAGCAGTTCTTC.

Concerning this clone itself: One end of the junction does not line up with germline, which may come from a read error. The chain joins TRBV5-1 to TRBJ2-6; a weak D match, TRBD2 (7 bases). The CDR3 spans 19 residues. Germline assignment: CDR1 SGHRS and CDR2 YFSETQ. The CDR3 region is CARRQRGGGPVLGANVLTF. CDR3 bases: TGCGCCCGCAGACAAAGAGGGGGAGGGCCTGTTCTGGGGGCCAACGTCCTGACTTTC.

The gene calls are TRBV27 and TRBJ2-2; 7 nucleotides align to TRBD1. The ends lost 6 bases at V and 4 bases at J; junction bases unmatched: 5. Per the germline V gene, CDR1 is MNHEY and CDR2 is SMNVEV (reference sequence). This CDR3 is built from 14 residues. CDR3 protein: CASRRQGSTGELFF. The DNA for the CDR3 is TGTGCCAGCAGGAGACAGGGATCCACCGGGGAGCTGTTTTTT.

The chain uses TRBV7-6 and TRBJ1-2; D remains ambiguous. Per the germline V gene, CDR1 is SGHVS and CDR2 is FNYEAQ. Between the trimmed V and J ends, which lost 5 bases and 5 bases, there was a span of 9 bases. The CDR3 contains 12 residues. Here the CDR3 reads CASSQTDYGYTF. The CDR3 DNA follows: TGTGCCAGCAGCCAGACTGATTATGGCTACACCTTC.

CDR3 coding DNA: TGTGCCAGCAGTGAATATCGAGGGGGCCAAGAGACCCAGTACTTC. Its protein is CASSEYRGGQETQYF. This rearrangement joins TRBV6-1 to TRBJ2-5; tentative D call: TRBD1 (6 bases). The germline V gene has CDR1 MNHNS and CDR2 SASEGT. CDR3 length: 15 residues. Deletions cut 2 bases from V and 1 base from J, with 11 bases between.